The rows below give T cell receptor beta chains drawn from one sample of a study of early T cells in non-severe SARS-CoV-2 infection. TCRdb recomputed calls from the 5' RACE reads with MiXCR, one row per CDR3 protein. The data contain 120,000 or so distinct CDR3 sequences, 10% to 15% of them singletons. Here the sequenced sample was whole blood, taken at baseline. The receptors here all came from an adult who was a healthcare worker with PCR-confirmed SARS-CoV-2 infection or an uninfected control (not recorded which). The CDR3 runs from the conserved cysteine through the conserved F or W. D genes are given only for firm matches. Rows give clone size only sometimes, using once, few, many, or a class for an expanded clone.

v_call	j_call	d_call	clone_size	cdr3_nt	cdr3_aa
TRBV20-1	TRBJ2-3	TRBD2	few	TGCAGTGCGGGGTCGGGAGGCCGGGGAACAGATACGCAGTATTTT	CSAGSGGRGTDTQYF
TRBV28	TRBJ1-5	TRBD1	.	TGTGCCAGCAGTACGACAGGGGGCGCCAATCAGCCCCAGCATTTT	CASSTTGGANQPQHF
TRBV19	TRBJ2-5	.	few	TGTGCCAGTAGTATGTCGGGTAACTCAAAGACCCAGTACTTC	CASSMSGNSKTQYF
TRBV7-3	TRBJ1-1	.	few	TGTGCCAGCAGCTTAGTTTCAGGGACTGAAGCTTTCTTT	CASSLVSGTEAFF
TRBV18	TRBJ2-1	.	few	TGTGCCAGCTCACCAATCCGCGGGTCGGGCAATGAGCAGTTCTTC	CASSPIRGSGNEQFF
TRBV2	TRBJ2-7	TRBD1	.	TGTGCCAGCAGTGACTACAGGGGTTACGAGCAGTACTTC	CASSDYRGYEQYF
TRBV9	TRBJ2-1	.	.	TGTGCCAGCAGCGTCGGGACCCGCTACAATGAGCAGTTCTTC	CASSVGTRYNEQFF
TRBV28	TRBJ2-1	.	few	TGTGCCGTACAGGGTAATGAGCAGTTCTTC	CAVQGNEQFF
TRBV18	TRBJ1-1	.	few	TGTGCCAGCTCACCACCCAACACCGGTGGAGCTTTCTTT	CASSPPNTGGAFF
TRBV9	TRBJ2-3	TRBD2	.	TGTGCCAGCAGCCATACCGGACTAGTAACAGATACGCAGTATTTT	CASSHTGLVTDTQYF
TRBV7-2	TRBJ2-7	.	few	TGTGCCAGCGGAGCGCACGAGCAGTACTTC	CASGAHEQYF
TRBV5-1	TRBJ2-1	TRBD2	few	TGCGCCAGCAGCTTTGCGGGGGGGCCGAATGAGCAGTTCTTC	CASSFAGGPNEQFF
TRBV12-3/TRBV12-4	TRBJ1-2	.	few	TGTGCCAGCAGCACAGCTAACTATGGCTACACCTTC	CASSTANYGYTF
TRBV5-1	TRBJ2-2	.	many	TGCGCCAGCAGCCCTACCCCACAAGACAGCCCGAACACCGGGGAGCTGTTTTTT	CASSPTPQDSPNTGELFF
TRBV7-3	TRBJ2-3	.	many	TGTGCCAGCAGCTCCACCACACTTAGCACAGATACGCAGTATTTT	CASSSTTLSTDTQYF
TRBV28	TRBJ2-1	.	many	TGTGCCAGCAGTAGATACAATGAGCAGTTCTTC	CASSRYNEQFF
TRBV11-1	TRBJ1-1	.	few	TGTGCCAGCAGCTTCGGGTCGAACAGAGTGAACACTGAAGCTTTCTTT	CASSFGSNRVNTEAFF
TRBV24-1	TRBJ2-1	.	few	TGTGCCACCAGTGCCAGCTATTACTCCTACAATGAGCAGTTCTTC	CATSASYYSYNEQFF
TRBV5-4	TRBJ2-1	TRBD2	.	TGTGCCAGCAGCCCGGGACTAGCGGCCTCCTACAATGAGCAGTTCTTC	CASSPGLAASYNEQFF
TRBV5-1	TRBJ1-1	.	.	TGCGCCAGCAGCTTTAATGTGGTGCGGAATGAAGCTTTCTTT	CASSFNVVRNEAFF
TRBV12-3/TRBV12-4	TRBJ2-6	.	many	TGTGCCAGCAGTTTCGGCTCTGGGGCCAACGTCCTGACTTTC	CASSFGSGANVLTF
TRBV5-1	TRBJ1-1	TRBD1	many	TGCGCCAGCAGCTTGGCCCAGGGGGCCGTGGACGCTGAAGCTTTCTTT	CASSLAQGAVDAEAFF
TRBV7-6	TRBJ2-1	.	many	TGTGCCAGCAGCTTAGAGGCGGAGCAGTTCTTC	CASSLEAEQFF
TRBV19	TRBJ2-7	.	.	TGTGCCAGTAGTGTTATTAACTCCTACGAGCAGTACTTC	CASSVINSYEQYF
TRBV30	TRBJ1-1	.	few	TGTGCCTGGAGTGTAATTTGGGGGCGTGGTGAAGCTTTCTTT	CAWSVIWGRGEAFF
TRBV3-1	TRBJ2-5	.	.	TGTGCCAGCCTAGAGGCCGGCAAAGTCCAAGAGACCCAGTACTTC	CASLEAGKVQETQYF
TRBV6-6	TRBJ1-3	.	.	TGTGCCAGCAGTTCTAGTACCCTTGGGGGGGCTGGAAACACCATATATTTT	CASSSSTLGGAGNTIYF
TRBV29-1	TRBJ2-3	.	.	TGCAGCGTTGAGGAGCGCACAGATACGCAGTATTTT	CSVEERTDTQYF
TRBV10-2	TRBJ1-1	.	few	TGCGCCAGCAGTGAGTTCGGGGGAGGCACTGAAGCTTTCTTT	CASSEFGGGTEAFF
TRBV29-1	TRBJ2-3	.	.	TGCAGCGTTGACAACACAGATACGCAGTATTTT	CSVDNTDTQYF
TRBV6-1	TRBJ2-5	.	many	TGTGCCAGCAGTACCACTGGTGGTAGCTGGGAGACCCAGTACTTC	CASSTTGGSWETQYF
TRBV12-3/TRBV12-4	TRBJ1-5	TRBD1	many	TGTGCCAGCAGTTTTGGCTCTCAGGGGGCATACAATCAGCCCCAGCATTTT	CASSFGSQGAYNQPQHF
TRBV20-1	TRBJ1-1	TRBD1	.	TGCAGTGCTAGTGCAGGGGGCACTGAAGCTTTCTTT	CSASAGGTEAFF
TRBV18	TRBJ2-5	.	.	TGTGCCAGCTCACCATTCGAAAAGACCCAGTACTTC	CASSPFEKTQYF
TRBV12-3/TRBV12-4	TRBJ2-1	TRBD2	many	TGTGCCAGCAGTTTTAGCGGGGGGGCCTACAATGAGCAGTTCTTC	CASSFSGGAYNEQFF
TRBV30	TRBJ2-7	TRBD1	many	TGTGCCTGGAGAAAGGGACAGGGGGTGATCTACGAGCAGTACTTC	CAWRKGQGVIYEQYF
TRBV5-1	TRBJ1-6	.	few	TGCGCCAGCAGCTTGGGAACCCGGTATAATTCACCCCTCCACTTT	CASSLGTRYNSPLHF